Following are 13 T cell receptor beta chains from one sample sequenced in a study of cytomegalovirus exposure and HLA in healthy donors. Vbeta (60) and Jbeta (13) primers were used in the PCR. Profiled with immunoSEQ multiplex PCR; TCRdb holds only in-frame clones, not every one. The top ten hold about 2% of the sample, which has approximately 180,000 clones, roughly four fifths seen once. Sequencing was performed on PBMCs. These receptors were taken from a woman in her 30s in good health and CMV-seronegative.

The table lists this clone with a few counts. At one end the junction does not follow the germline gene, possibly because of a read error. The J gene is TRBJ2-4, the V gene TRBV28; D not certain. Germline V CDR1 and CDR2: MDHEN, SYDVKM. The CDR3 loop spans 13 amino acids. The CDR3 DNA reads TGTGCCAGCAGTTTAGGTACCAAAAACAGTCAGTACTTC. This encodes CASSLGTKNSQYF.

The rearrangement links TRBV4-3 to TRBJ1-1; D remains ambiguous. Trimming took off 1 base at V and 4 bases at J, with 7 bases between the two ends. CDR1 and CDR2 (germline): LGHNA, YSLEER. The CDR3 contains 13 residues. This chain's CDR3 is CASSQGTGTEAFF. In DNA, the CDR3 is TGCGCCAGCAGCCAAGGAACCGGCACTGAAGCTTTCTTT.

The rearrangement links TRBV6-6 to TRBJ1-2; 10 bases match TRBD1. Germline V gene data show CDR1 as MNHNY and CDR2 as SVGAGI (reference sequence). The CDR3 is made up of 16 amino acids. The junction had 12 bases not matched to a gene; V was cut back by 7 bases and J by 4 bases. CDR3 in DNA: TGTGCCAGCACTACAGGACAGGGGGTGGCAAGCTATGGCTACACCTTC. It is translated as CASTTGQGVASYGYTF.

V is TRBV10-2 and J is TRBJ2-7; TRBD1 is a possible D gene (6 bases). The CDR3 sequence is 14 residues long. Germline CDR1 reads WSHSY; CDR2 reads SAAADI. V shed 6 bases and J shed 4 bases, with 16 bases lying between them. The CDR3 nucleotides are TGCGCCAGCAGGGACAGCGGATTGGGTTACGAGCAGTACTTC. It translates to CASRDSGLGYEQYF.

The rearrangement links TRBV28 to TRBJ2-7; D not resolved. V lost 6 bases, J lost 7 bases, and 10 bases lay in between. CDR1 and CDR2 from the germline V gene are MDHEN and SYDVKM. The CDR3 runs 11 residues. This chain's CDR3 is CASRSPQEQYF. The DNA for the CDR3 is TGTGCCAGCAGGTCTCCGCAGGAGCAGTACTTC.

This clone was seen a few times. V usage is TRBV6-5 and J usage is TRBJ2-1; D is undetermined. The CDR3 totals 14 residues. The V end lost 0 bases, the J end lost 3 bases, and 6 bases lay between the germline ends. The germline CDR1 and CDR2 sequences are MNHEY and SVGAGI. As DNA, the CDR3 is TGTGCCAGCAGTTACTCGGCTAGCTACAATGAGCAGTTCTTC. Protein: CASSYSASYNEQFF.

This clone was counted only a few times. The J gene is TRBJ2-2, the V gene TRBV29-1; 9 bases are a match to TRBD1. V gave up 3 bases and J gave up 1 base; unmatched junction bases: 0. The CDR3 length is 14 residues. In germline, CDR1 is SQVTM, CDR2 ANQGSEA. CDR3 DNA sequence: TGCAGCGTTGAGGGACAGGGGAACACCGGGGAGCTGTTTTTT. Its protein product is CSVEGQGNTGELFF.

For the CDR3, the DNA is TGCGCCAGCAGCCTCGGACAGGGTAATGAAAAACTGTTTTTT. Amino acid sequence: CASSLGQGNEKLFF. This rearrangement joins TRBV4-1 to TRBJ1-4; 8 nucleotides match TRBD1. With 4 bases clipped from V and 4 bases from J, the junction kept 2 bases outside the gene matches. CDR3 size: 14 residues. CDR1 and CDR2 from the germline V gene are MGHRA and YSYEKL.

This chain links TRBV7-2 with TRBJ1-2, with D maybe TRBD1 (5 bases). CDR1 is SGHTA, CDR2 FQGNSA, per germline. V lost 5 bases and J lost 0, with 16 bases in between. This CDR3 spans 16 amino acids. CDR3 bases: TGTGCCAGCAGCCTAACGACCGGGACTACTAACTATGGCTACACCTTC. It is translated as CASSLTTGTTNYGYTF.

This sequence joins TRBV4-1 and TRBJ2-7; D uncertain. This CDR3 has 15 residues. The V and J ends lost 1 base and 0 bases respectively, with 10 bases between them. CDR1 is MGHRA and CDR2 is YSYEKL in the germline V gene. The DNA of the CDR3 is TGCGCCAGCAGCCAAGTGCCAGGTAACTCCTACGAGCAGTACTTC. Translating gives CASSQVPGNSYEQYF.

V is TRBV19 and J is TRBJ1-5; D possibly corresponds to TRBD1 (5 bases). This CDR3 is built from 14 residues. CDR1 and CDR2 from the germline V gene are LNHDA and SQIVND (reference sequence). V lost 5 bases and J 7 bases, leaving 15 bases between the germline ends. The CDR3 spells CASSGAGQRQPQHF. In nucleotides, the CDR3 is TGTGCCAGTAGTGGGGCAGGGCAACGCCAGCCCCAGCATTTT.

The rearrangement links TRBV5-1 to TRBJ2-3; D remains ambiguous. The CDR3 contains 12 residues. Germline values: CDR1 SGHRS, CDR2 YFSETQ. The germline V and J ends were trimmed by 7 bases and 6 bases, with 12 bases remaining between them. The CDR3 reads CASAAGKDTQYF. CDR3 in DNA: TGCGCCAGCGCCGCCGGTAAGGATACGCAGTATTTT.

V and J are TRBV2 and TRBJ1-1; TRBD1 matches 12 bases. Per the germline V gene, CDR1 is SNHLY and CDR2 is FYNNEI. CDR3 length: 15 residues. With 5 bases clipped from V and 10 bases from J, the junction kept 11 bases outside the gene matches. CDR3 coding DNA: TGTGCCAGCAGTAAACCGGGACAGGGGGCAACGCGAGCTTTCTTT. Protein sequence: CASSKPGQGATRAFF.